This T cell receptor (beta chain) was profiled in a study of blood T cell repertoires in COVID-19. At the level of the study: Samples representing acute and convalescent COVID-19 were sourced from the United States, Italy and Spain.

In the authors' workflow: Counts of nucleated cells, estimated from reference gene primer amplification, were obtained. The method was immunoSEQ multiplex PCR; TCRdb's version includes in-frame clones alone and lacks a portion of them. The V and J calls and clone size were taken over from that table, and D and trimming were inferred from the DNA. This table holds a few hundred thousand clones, approximately 90% found once. This clone was seen once. Trimming pared 3 bases from V and 3 bases from J, leaving 15 bases between. This CDR3 spans 16 amino acids. From germline, CDR1 is MNHNS and CDR2 SASEGT. The clonotype comes from a man aged 25 to 40 with acute or convalescent COVID-19. V gene TRBV6-1 combines with J gene TRBJ1-5; D gene unclear. Input material: peripheral blood. The CDR3, as DNA: TGTGCCAGCAGTGATTTCCCGGGCGGGAACAATCAGCCCCAGCATTTT. This encodes CASSDFPGGNNQPQHF.